This TCR beta chain came from a study of blood T cells in healthy people across ages. It was with a sample-barcoded 5' primer and a J-beta primer mix that a second PCR of roughly 7 to 12 cycles was run. Using its own MiXCR run on the 5' RACE reads, TCRdb lists one record per CDR3 protein. The repertoire holds 650,000 to 800,000 distinct CDR3 sequences, with under 45% as singletons. This CDR3 spans 17 amino acids. Trimming took 4 bases from V and 2 from J; bases not matched to a gene: 9. Germline CDR1 reads LGHNA; CDR2 reads YSLEER. Sequencing was carried out using blood. This chain uses TRBV4-3 with TRBJ2-2, with 8 bases identical to TRBD1. The TCR comes from a man in his 60s in good health. The CDR3 spells CASSPGGREQNTGELFF. The CDR3 region has the DNA TGCGCCAGCAGCCCAGGGGGCCGGGAGCAAAACACCGGGGAGCTGTTTTTT.